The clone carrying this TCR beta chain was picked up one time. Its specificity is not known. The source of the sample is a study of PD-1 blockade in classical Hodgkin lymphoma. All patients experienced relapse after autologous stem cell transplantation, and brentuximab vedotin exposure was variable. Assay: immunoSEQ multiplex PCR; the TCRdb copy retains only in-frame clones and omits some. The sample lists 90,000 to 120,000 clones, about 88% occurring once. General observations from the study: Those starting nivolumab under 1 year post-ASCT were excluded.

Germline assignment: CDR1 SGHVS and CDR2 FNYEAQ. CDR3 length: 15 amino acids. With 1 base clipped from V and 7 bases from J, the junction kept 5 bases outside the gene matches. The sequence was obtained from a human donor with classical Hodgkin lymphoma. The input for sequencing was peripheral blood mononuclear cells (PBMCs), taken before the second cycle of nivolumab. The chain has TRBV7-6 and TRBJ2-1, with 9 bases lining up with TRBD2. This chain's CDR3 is CASSLGVAGENEQFF. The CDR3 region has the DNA TGTGCCAGCAGCTTAGGGGTAGCGGGAGAGAATGAGCAGTTCTTC.